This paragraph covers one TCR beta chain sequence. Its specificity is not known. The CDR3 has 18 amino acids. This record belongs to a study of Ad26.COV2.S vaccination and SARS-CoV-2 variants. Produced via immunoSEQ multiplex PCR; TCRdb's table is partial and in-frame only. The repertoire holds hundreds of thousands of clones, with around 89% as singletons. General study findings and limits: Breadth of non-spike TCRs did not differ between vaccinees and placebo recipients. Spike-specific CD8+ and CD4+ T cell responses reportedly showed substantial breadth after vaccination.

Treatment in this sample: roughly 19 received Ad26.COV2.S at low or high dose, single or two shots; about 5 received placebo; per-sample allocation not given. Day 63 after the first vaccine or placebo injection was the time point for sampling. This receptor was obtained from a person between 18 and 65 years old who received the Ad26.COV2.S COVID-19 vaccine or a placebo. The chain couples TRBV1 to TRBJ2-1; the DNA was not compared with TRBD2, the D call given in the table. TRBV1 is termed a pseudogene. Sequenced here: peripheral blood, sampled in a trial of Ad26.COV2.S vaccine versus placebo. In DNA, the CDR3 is TGCACCAGCAGCCAAGATGGGGGACTAGCGGGGGTTTACAATGAGCAGTTCTTC. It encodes CTSSQDGGLAGVYNEQFF.